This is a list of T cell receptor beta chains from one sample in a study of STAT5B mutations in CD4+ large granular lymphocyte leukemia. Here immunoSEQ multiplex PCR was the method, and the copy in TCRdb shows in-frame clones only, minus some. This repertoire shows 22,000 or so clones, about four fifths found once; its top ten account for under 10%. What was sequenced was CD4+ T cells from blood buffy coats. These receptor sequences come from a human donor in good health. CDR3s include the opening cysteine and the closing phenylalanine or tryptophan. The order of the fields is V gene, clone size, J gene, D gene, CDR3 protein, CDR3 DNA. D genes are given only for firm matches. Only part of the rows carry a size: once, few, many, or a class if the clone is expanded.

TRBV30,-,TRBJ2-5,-,CASTGTLGETQYF,TGTGCCTCCACAGGGACCCTAGGGGAGACCCAGTACTTC
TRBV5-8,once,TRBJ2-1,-,CASSFRTEQFF,TGTGCCAGCAGCTTCCGGACAGAGCAGTTCTTC
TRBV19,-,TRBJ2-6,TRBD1,CASRPALPRGRRGANVLTF,TGTGCCAGTAGACCTGCCCTCCCCAGGGGGCGCCGTGGGGCCAACGTCCTGACTTTC
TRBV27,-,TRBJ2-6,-,CASSLRPGLSPGANVLTF,TGTGCCAGCAGTTTACGGCCCGGGCTTTCCCCTGGGGCCAACGTCCTGACTTTC
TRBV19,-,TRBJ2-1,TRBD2,CASTGLAGYNEQFF,TGTGCCAGTACCGGACTAGCGGGGTACAATGAGCAGTTCTTC
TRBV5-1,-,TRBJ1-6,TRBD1,CASSPGQGNNSPLHF,TGCGCCAGCAGCCCGGGACAGGGGAACAATTCACCCCTCCACTTT
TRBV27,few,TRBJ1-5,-,CASSLQGGNQPQHF,TGTGCCAGCAGTTTACAGGGAGGCAATCAGCCCCAGCATTTT
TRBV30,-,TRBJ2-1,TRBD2,CAWSGGTSSQDEQFF,TGTGCCTGGAGTGGGGGGACTAGTTCTCAGGATGAGCAGTTCTTC
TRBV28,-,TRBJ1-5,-,CASRNRGSPNQPQHF,TGTGCCAGCCGTAACCGGGGAAGCCCTAATCAGCCCCAGCATTTT
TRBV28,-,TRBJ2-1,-,CASATALGYNEQFF,TGTGCCAGCGCCACTGCGCTCGGTTACAATGAGCAGTTCTTC
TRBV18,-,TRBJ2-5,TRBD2,CASSRTSEGPWETQYF,TGTGCCAGCTCGCGGACTAGCGAGGGCCCTTGGGAGACCCAGTACTTC
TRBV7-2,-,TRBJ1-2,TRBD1,CASSQGPGQGNGYTF,TGTGCTAGCAGCCAAGGACCGGGACAGGGGAATGGCTACACCTTC
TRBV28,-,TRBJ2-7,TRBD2,CASSPYGTSGRGNEQYF,TGTGCCAGCAGTCCTTATGGGACTAGCGGGAGAGGGAACGAGCAGTACTTC
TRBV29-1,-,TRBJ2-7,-,CSVGGGKDIEQYF,TGCAGCGTTGGGGGGGGCAAGGATATCGAGCAGTACTTC
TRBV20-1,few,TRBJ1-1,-,CSARDLPEAFF,TGCAGTGCTAGAGATCTCCCTGAAGCTTTCTTT
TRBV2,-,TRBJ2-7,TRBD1,CASSVGRGNYEQYF,TGTGCCAGCAGTGTGGGCAGGGGGAACTACGAGCAGTACTTC
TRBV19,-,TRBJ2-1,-,CASSGVGRGVGEQFF,TGTGCCAGTAGTGGGGTGGGCAGGGGGGTAGGTGAGCAGTTCTTC
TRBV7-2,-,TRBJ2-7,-,CASSLDQGNIYEQYF,TGTGCCAGCAGCTTAGATCAGGGAAATATCTACGAGCAGTACTTC
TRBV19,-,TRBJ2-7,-,CASSRGGLQYEQYF,TGTGCCAGTAGTAGAGGAGGACTCCAGTACGAGCAGTACTTC
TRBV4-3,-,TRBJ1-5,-,CASSQDEGRPQHF,TGCGCCAGCAGCCAAGACGAAGGTCGGCCCCAGCATTTT
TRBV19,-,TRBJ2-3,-,CASSYGGTDTQYF,TGTGCCAGTAGTTATGGAGGCACAGATACGCAGTATTTT
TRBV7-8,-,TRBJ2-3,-,CASSLELPPEGTQYF,TGTGCCAGCAGCTTAGAGCTCCCCCCCGAAGGTACGCAGTATTTT
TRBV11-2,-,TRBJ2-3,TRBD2,CASSLSSGGAGYTQYF,TGTGCCAGCAGCCTCTCAAGCGGGGGGGCAGGATATACGCAGTATTTT
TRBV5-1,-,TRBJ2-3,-,CASSHRPSTDTQYF,TGCGCCAGCAGCCACAGGCCGAGCACAGATACGCAGTATTTT
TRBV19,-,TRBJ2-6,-,CASTPGSSGANVLTF,TGTGCCAGTACTCCTGGTAGCTCTGGGGCCAACGTCCTGACTTTC
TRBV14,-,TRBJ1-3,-,CASSQDLQLTISGNTIYF,TGTGCCAGCAGCCAAGATCTACAGCTTACAATCTCTGGAAACACCATATATTTT
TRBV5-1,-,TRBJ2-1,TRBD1,CASSQGDGNEQFF,TGCGCCAGCAGCCAGGGGGATGGAAATGAGCAGTTCTTC
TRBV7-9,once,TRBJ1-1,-,CASSFRQGPLDTEAFF,TGTGCCAGCAGCTTCCGGCAGGGGCCCCTTGACACTGAAGCTTTCTTT
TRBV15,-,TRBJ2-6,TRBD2,CATRDGGAGNTANVLTF,TGTGCCACCAGGGACGGGGGGGCCGGGAACACGGCCAACGTCCTGACTTTC
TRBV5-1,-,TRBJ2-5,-,CASSLDGGRETQYF,TGCGCCAGCAGCTTGGACGGGGGGCGAGAGACCCAGTACTTC
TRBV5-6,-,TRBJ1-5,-,CASSLYSQGGSNQPQHF,TGTGCCAGCAGCCTCTACTCGCAGGGCGGGAGCAATCAGCCCCAGCATTTT
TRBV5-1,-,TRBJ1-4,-,CASSSHTATNEKLFF,TGCGCCAGCAGCTCTCACACCGCAACTAATGAAAAACTGTTTTTT
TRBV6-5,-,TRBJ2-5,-,CASSDAGIGESQYF,TGTGCCAGCAGTGACGCCGGAATTGGGGAGTCCCAGTACTTC
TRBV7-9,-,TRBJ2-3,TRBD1,CASSIDRGLGDTQYF,TGTGCCAGCAGCATAGACAGGGGGCTCGGGGATACGCAGTATTTT
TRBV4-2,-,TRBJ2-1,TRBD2,CASSQDSAGGPYNEQFF,TGTGCCAGCAGCCAAGATTCCGCGGGGGGGCCCTACAATGAGCAGTTCTTC
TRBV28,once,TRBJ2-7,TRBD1,CASSSTRLGQGAREQYF,TGTGCCAGCAGTTCTACCCGACTCGGGCAGGGGGCGCGAGAGCAGTACTTC
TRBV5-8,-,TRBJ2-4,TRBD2,CASSPWIAGGMDIQYF,TGTGCCAGCAGCCCCTGGATAGCGGGAGGGATGGACATTCAGTACTTC
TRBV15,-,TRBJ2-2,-,CATSPQGDDTGELFF,TGTGCCACCAGCCCGCAGGGTGATGACACCGGGGAGCTGTTTTTT
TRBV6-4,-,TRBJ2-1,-,CASSPSAGNYNEQFF,TGTGCCAGCAGTCCCTCTGCGGGGAATTACAATGAGCAGTTCTTC
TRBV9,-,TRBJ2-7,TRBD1,CASSAETGGAPYEQYF,TGTGCCAGCAGCGCAGAGACAGGGGGCGCCCCCTACGAGCAGTACTTC
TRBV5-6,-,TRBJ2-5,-,CASSSYSEKGQETQYF,TGTGCCAGCAGCTCGTACAGCGAAAAGGGCCAAGAGACCCAGTACTTC
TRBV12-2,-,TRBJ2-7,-,CASRLPGTSGRRSYEQYF,TGTGCAAGTCGCTTACCCGGGACTAGCGGGAGGCGCTCCTACGAGCAGTACTTC
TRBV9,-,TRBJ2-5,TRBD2,CASSVGFSGGRQETQYF,TGTGCCAGCAGCGTAGGATTTAGCGGGGGCCGACAAGAGACCCAGTACTTC